The clone carrying this T cell receptor (beta chain) showed up just a few times. The sample belongs to a study of response to subunit inactivated influenza vaccine. The germline V gene encodes CDR1 SGHAT and CDR2 FQNNGV. V shed 0 bases and J shed 2 bases, with 8 bases lying between them. CDR3 size: 15 residues. TCRdb independently ran MiXCR on the RT-PCR reads; one entry per CDR3 protein. The sample has 400,000 to 650,000 distinct CDR3 sequences, 6% to 9% seen once. This sequence joins TRBV11-2 and TRBJ1-5, with D uncertain. The receptor's source is a man between 50 and 69 years old who received an inactivated influenza vaccine. The sample was PBMCs from blood, taken 23 months after vaccination. CDR3 amino acids: CASSLDRRGNQPQHF. CDR3 DNA: TGTGCCAGCAGCTTAGATCGACGGGGCAATCAGCCCCAGCATTTT.